This T cell receptor beta chain was sequenced for a study of shared clonotypes between healthy human individuals. Naivety among CD8 cells was defined by CD45RO negativity and positive CCR7 selection, thereby excluding terminally differentiated effector memory CD45RA+ cells. Healthy HIV-negative adults with no recent acute infections or vaccinations were recruited as donors. TCRdb's table, derived via immunoSEQ multiplex PCR, lists solely in-frame clones and lacks some. This table holds millions of clones, just over 90% found once. This CDR3 spans 13 amino acids. Looked up from germline, CDR1 is SGHAT and CDR2 is FQNNGV. V was trimmed by 2 bases and J by 6 bases, leaving 7 bases between them.

The TCR comes from a man aged 18 to 30 in good health. Some clones in this sample may be carry-over from other donors' samples. The chain is built from TRBV11-2 and TRBJ2-2, with D hard to call. Material for sequencing was naive CD8+ T cells from PBMCs. CDR3: CASSLPGPGELFF. CDR3 DNA sequence: TGTGCCAGCAGCTTACCCGGCCCCGGGGAGCTGTTTTTT.